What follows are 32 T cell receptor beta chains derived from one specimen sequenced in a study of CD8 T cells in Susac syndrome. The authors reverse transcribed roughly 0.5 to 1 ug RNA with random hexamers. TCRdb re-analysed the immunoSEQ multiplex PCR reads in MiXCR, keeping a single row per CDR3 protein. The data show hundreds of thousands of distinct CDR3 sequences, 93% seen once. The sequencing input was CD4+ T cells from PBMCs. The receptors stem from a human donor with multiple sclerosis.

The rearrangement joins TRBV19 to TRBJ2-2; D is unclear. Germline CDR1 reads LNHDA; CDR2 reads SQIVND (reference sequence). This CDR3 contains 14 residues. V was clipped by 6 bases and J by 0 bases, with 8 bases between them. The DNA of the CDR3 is TGTGCCAGTAGAGTGGATACGAACACCGGGGAGCTGTTTTTT. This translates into CASRVDTNTGELFF.

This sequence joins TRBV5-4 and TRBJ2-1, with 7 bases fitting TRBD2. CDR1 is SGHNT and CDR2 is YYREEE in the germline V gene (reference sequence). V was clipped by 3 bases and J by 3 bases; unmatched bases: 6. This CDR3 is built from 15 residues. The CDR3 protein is CASSWTRTGYNEQFF. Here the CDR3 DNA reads TGTGCCAGCAGCTGGACTAGGACTGGCTACAATGAGCAGTTCTTC.

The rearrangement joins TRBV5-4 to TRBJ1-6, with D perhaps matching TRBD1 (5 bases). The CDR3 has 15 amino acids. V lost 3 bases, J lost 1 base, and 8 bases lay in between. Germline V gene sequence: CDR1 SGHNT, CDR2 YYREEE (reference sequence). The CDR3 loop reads CASSSGDSYNSPLHF. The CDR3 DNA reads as TGTGCCAGCAGCTCGGGGGATTCCTATAATTCACCCCTCCACTTT.

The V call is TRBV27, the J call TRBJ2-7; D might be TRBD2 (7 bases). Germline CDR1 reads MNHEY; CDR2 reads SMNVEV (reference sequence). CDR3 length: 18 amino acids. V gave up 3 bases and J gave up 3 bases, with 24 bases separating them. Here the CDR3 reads CASSLRGRSGVPGYEQYF. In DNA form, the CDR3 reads TGTGCCAGCAGTTTGAGGGGGAGGAGCGGGGTTCCAGGCTACGAGCAGTACTTC.

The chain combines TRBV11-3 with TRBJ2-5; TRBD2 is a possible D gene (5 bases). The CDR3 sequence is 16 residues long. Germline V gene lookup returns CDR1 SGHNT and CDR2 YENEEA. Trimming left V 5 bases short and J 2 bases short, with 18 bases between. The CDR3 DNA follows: TGTGCCAGCAGCCTCAGCCGGGGAGAAGGGCAAGAGACCCAGTACTTC. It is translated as CASSLSRGEGQETQYF.

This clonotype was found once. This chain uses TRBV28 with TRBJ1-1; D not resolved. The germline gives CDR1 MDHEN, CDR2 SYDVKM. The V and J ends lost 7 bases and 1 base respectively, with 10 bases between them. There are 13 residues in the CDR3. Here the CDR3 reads CASNPEGNTEAFF. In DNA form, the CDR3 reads TGTGCCAGCAATCCGGAGGGGAACACTGAAGCTTTCTTT.

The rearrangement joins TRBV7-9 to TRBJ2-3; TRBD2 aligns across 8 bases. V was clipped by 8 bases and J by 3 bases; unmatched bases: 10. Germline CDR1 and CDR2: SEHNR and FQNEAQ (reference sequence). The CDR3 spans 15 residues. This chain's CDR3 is CASFAGTRGTDTQYF. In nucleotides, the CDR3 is TGTGCCAGCTTCGCCGGGACTAGGGGGACAGATACGCAGTATTTT.

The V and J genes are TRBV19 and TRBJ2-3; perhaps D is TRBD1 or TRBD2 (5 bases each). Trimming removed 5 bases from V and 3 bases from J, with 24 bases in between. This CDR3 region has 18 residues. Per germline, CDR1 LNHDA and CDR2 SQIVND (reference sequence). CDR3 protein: CASSPGWGGPQATDTQYF. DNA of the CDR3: TGTGCCAGTAGTCCCGGGTGGGGCGGGCCCCAGGCGACAGATACGCAGTATTTT.

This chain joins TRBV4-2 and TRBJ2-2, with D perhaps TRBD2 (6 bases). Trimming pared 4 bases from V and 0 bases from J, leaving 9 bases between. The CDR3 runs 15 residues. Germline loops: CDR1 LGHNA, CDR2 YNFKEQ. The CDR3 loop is CASSRVAANTGELFF. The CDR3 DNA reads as TGTGCCAGCAGCCGGGTAGCGGCGAACACCGGGGAGCTGTTTTTT.

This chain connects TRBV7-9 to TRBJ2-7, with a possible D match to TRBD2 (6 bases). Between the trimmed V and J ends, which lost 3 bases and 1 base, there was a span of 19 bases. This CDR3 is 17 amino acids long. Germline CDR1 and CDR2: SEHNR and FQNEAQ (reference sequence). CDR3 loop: CASSLDGGTAQSYEQYF. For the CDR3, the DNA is TGTGCCAGCAGCTTGGACGGCGGGACCGCACAATCCTACGAGCAGTACTTC.

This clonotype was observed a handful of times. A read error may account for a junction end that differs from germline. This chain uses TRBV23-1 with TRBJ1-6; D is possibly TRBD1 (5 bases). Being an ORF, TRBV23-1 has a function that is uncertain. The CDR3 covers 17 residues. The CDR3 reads CASSQKKSGARNSPLHF. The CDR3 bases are TGCGCCAGCAGTCAGAAAAAAAGCGGGGCTCGGAATTCCCCCCTCCACTTT.

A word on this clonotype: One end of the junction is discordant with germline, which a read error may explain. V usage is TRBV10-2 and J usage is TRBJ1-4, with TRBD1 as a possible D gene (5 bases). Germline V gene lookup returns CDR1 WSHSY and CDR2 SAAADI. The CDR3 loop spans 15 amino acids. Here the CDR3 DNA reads TGCGCCAGCAGTGAGTCGAGGGGTACTAGTGAAAAACTGTTTTTT. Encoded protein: CASSESRGTSEKLFF.

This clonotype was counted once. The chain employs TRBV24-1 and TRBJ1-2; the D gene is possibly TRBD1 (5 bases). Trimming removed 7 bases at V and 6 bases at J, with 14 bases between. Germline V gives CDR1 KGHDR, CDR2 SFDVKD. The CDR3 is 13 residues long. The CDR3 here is CATRPQGTDGYTF. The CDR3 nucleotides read TGTGCCACCAGACCGCAGGGTACGGATGGCTACACCTTC.

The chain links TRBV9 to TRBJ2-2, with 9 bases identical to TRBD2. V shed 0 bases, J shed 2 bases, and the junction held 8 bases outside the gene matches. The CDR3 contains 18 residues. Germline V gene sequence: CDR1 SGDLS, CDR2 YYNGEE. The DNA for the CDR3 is TGTGCCAGCAGCGTAGGTCTTAGCGGGGGATCCAACACCGGGGAGCTGTTTTTT. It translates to CASSVGLSGGSNTGELFF.

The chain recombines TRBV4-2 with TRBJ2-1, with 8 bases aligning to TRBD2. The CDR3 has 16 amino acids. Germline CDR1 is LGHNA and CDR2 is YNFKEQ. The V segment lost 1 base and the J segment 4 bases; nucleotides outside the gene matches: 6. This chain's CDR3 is CASSQVGSGAYNEQFF. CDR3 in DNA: TGTGCCAGCAGCCAAGTTGGTAGCGGGGCATACAATGAGCAGTTCTTC.

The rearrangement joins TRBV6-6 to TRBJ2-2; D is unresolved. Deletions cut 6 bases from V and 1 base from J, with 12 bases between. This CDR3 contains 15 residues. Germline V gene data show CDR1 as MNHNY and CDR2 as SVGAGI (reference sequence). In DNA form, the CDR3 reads TGTGCCAGCAGCGGGCCAGCAAGGAACACCGGGGAGCTGTTTTTT. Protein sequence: CASSGPARNTGELFF.

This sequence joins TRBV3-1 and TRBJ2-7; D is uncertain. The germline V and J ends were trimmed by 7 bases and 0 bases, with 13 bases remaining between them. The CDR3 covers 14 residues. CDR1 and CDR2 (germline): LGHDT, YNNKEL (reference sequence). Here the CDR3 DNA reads TGTGCCAGCACCCCCCGGGCTAGCTCCTACGAGCAGTACTTC. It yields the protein CASTPRASSYEQYF.

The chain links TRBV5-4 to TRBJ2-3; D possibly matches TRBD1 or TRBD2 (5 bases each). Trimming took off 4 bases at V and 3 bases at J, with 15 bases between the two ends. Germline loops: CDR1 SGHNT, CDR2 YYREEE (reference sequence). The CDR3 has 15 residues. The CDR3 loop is CASSLPGPGTDTQYF. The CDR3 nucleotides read TGTGCCAGCAGCCTGCCGGGACCAGGTACAGATACGCAGTATTTT.

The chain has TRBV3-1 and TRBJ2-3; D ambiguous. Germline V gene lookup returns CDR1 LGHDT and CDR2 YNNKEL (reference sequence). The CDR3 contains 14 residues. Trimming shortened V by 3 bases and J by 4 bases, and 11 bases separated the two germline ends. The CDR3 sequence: CASSHSIAADTQYF. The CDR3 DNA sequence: TGTGCCAGCAGCCATTCAATAGCCGCAGATACGCAGTATTTT.

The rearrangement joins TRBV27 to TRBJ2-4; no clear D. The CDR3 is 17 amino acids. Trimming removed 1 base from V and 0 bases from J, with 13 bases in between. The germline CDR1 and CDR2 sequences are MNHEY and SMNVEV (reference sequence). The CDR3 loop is CASSLYYTDVAKNIQYF. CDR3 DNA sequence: TGTGCCAGCAGTTTATATTACACGGACGTAGCCAAAAACATTCAGTACTTC.

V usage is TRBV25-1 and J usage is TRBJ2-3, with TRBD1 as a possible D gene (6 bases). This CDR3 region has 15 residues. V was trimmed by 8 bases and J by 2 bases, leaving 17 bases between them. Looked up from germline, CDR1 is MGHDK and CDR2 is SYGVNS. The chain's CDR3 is CASLPDSTLTDTQYF. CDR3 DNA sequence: TGTGCCAGCCTCCCGGACAGTACACTCACAGATACGCAGTATTTT.

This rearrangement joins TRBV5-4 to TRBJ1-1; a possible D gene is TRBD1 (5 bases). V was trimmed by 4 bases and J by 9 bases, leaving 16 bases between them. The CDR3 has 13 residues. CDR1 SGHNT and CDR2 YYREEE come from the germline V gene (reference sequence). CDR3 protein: CASSATQGPKAFF. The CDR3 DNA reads TGTGCCAGCAGCGCAACGCAGGGCCCCAAAGCTTTCTTT. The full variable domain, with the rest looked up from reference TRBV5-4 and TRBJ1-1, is ETGVTQSPTHLIKTRGQQVTLRCSSQSGHNTVSWYQQALGQGPQFIFQYYREEENGRGNFPPRFSGLQFPNYSSELNVNALELDDSALYLCASSATQGPKAFFGQGTRLTVV.

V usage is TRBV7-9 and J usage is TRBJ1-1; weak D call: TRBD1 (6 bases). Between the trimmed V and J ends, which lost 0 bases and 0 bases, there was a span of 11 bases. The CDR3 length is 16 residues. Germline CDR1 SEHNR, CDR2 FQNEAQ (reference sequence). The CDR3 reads CASSLAVGAVNTEAFF. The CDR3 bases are TGTGCCAGCAGCTTAGCGGTGGGGGCAGTGAACACTGAAGCTTTCTTT.

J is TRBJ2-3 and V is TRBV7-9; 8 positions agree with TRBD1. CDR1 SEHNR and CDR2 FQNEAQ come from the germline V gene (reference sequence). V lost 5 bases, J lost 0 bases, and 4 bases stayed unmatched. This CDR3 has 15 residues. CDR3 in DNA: TGTGCCAGCAGCACAGGGGGACAGAGCACAGATACGCAGTATTTT. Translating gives CASSTGGQSTDTQYF.

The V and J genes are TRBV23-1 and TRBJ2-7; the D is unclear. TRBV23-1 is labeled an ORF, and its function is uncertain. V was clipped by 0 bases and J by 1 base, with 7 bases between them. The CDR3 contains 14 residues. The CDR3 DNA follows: TGCGCCAGCAGTCAATCCCAGTTTTCCTACGAGCAGTACGTC. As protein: CASSQSQFSYEQYV.

CDR3 DNA: TGCGCCAGCAGCCACAGGGCGGACACTGAAGCTTTCTTT. Translation: CASSHRADTEAFF. The chain employs TRBV4-1 and TRBJ1-1, with D possibly TRBD1 on 5 matching bases. V was cut by 3 bases and J by 3 bases, with 8 bases left in between. This CDR3 has 13 residues. Per the germline V gene, CDR1 is MGHRA and CDR2 is YSYEKL.

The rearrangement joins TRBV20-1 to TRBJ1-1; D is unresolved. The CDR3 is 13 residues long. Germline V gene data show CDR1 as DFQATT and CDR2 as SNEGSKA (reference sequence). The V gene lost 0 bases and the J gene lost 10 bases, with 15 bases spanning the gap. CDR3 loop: CSARESGSRVAFF. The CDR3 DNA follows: TGCAGTGCTAGAGAGTCGGGAAGTCGGGTAGCTTTCTTT.

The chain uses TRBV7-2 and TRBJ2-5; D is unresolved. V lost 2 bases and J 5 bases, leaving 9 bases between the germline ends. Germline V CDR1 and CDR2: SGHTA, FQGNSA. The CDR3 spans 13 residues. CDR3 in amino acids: CASSLLRVETQYF. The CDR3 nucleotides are TGTGCCAGCAGCTTACTCCGAGTGGAGACCCAGTACTTC.

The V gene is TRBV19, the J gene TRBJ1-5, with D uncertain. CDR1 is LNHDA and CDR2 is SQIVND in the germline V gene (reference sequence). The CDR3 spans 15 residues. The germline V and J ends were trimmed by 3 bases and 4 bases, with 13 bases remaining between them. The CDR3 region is CASSMGGPGNQPQHF. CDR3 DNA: TGTGCCAGTAGTATGGGTGGACCGGGGAATCAGCCCCAGCATTTT.

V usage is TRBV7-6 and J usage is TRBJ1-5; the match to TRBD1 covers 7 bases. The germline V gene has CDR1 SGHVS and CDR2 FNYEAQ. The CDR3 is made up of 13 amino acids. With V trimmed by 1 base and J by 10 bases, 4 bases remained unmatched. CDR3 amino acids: CASSLGQGGPQHF. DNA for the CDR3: TGTGCCAGCAGCTTAGGACAGGGAGGACCCCAGCATTTT.

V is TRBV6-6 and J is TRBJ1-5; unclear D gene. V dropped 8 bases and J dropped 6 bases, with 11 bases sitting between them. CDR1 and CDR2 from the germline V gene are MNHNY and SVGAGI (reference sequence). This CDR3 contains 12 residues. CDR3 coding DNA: TGTGCCAGCTCCCCTCGGGCTCAGCCCCAGCATTTT. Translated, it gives CASSPRAQPQHF.

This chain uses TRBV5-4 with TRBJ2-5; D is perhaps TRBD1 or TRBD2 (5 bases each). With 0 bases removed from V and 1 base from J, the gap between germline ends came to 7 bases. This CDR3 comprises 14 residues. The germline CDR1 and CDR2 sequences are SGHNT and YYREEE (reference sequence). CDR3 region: CASSLVGTQETQYF. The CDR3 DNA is TGTGCCAGCAGCTTGGTAGGGACCCAAGAGACCCAGTACTTC.